The 31 T cell receptor beta chains reported below all come from one sample, sequenced in a study of blood T cell repertoires in COVID-19. Assay: immunoSEQ multiplex PCR; the TCRdb copy retains only in-frame clones and omits some. Of some 330,000 clones listed, roughly 89% are singletons. The sample was peripheral blood. These receptors all stem from a woman aged 30 to 39 with COVID-19, enrolled during active disease.

The rearrangement uses TRBV5-4 and TRBJ1-2; TRBD1 matches 9 bases. The CDR3 length is 17 residues. Per germline, CDR1 SGHNT and CDR2 YYREEE (reference sequence). V lost 3 bases, J lost 6 bases, and 15 bases stayed unmatched. CDR3 nucleotide sequence: TGTGCCAGCAGCTCCACCGGGACAGGGCGGGCTGTGAATGGCTACACCTTC. Residues: CASSSTGTGRAVNGYTF.

This chain connects TRBV7-8 to TRBJ2-1; the match to TRBD2 covers 8 bases. The CDR3 spans 15 residues. The ends lost 5 bases at V and 6 bases at J; junction bases unmatched: 9. Germline-derived CDR1 and CDR2 are SGHVS and FQNEAQ. CDR3 sequence (DNA): TGTGCCAGCAGCCCGGGGGTAGCGGGGCTCAATGAGCAGTTCTTC. Protein sequence: CASSPGVAGLNEQFF.

The chain recombines TRBV24-1 with TRBJ2-3; 8 positions match TRBD1. Per germline, CDR1 KGHDR and CDR2 SFDVKD. This CDR3 region has 18 residues. V shed 3 bases and J 2 bases; nucleotides not matched to a gene: 12. CDR3 in DNA: TGTGCCACCAGTGATCCAGGGGGCGCGGGTCCCAACACAGATACGCAGTATTTT. Translated: CATSDPGGAGPNTDTQYF.

The chain recombines TRBV6-2 or TRBV6-3 with TRBJ1-1; D not certain. There are 16 residues in the CDR3. The V and J ends lost 0 bases and 0 bases respectively, with 11 bases between them. Germline V gene data show CDR1 as MNHEY and CDR2 as SVGEGT. CDR3 coding DNA: TGTGCCAGCAGTTACTCGACCGGGGAGGTGAACACTGAAGCTTTCTTT. It specifies CASSYSTGEVNTEAFF.

This clone appeared a few times. This chain joins TRBV11-3 and TRBJ2-3; D may be TRBD2 (6 bases). Between the trimmed V and J ends, which lost 4 bases and 6 bases, there was a span of 11 bases. Germline CDR1 and CDR2: SGHNT and YENEEA. The CDR3 is 13 amino acids. CDR3 amino acids: CASSSGTLDTQYF. In nucleotides, the CDR3 is TGTGCCAGCAGCTCCGGGACTCTGGATACGCAGTATTTT.

V and J are TRBV29-1 and TRBJ1-1, with unresolved D. The CDR3 runs to 16 residues. V was cut by 2 bases and J by 4 bases, with 20 bases left in between. Germline-derived CDR1 and CDR2 are SQVTM and ANQGSEA. The CDR3 sequence: CSVEPLFGDRVTEAFF. The CDR3 DNA follows: TGCAGCGTTGAACCCCTCTTCGGAGATCGTGTCACTGAAGCTTTCTTT. Using reference TRBV29-1 and TRBJ1-1 for the parts outside the CDR3, the full variable domain is SAVISQKPSRDICQRGTSLTIQCQVDSQVTMMFWYRQQPGQSLTLIATANQGSEATYESGFVIDKFPISRPNLTFSTLTVSNMSPEDSSIYLCSVEPLFGDRVTEAFFGQGTRLTVV.

The rearrangement links TRBV21-1 to TRBJ1-6. TRBV21-1 has pseudogene status. This CDR3 has 13 amino acids. CDR3 DNA: TGTGCCAGCAGCAAAGTACCGAGGTCACCCCTCCACTTT. Translated: CASSKVPRSPLHF.

J is TRBJ2-6 and V is TRBV4-2; 7 bases align to TRBD1. This CDR3 contains 21 residues. After removal of 2 bases from V and 0 bases from J, the junction contained 16 bases not matched to a gene. Germline V gives CDR1 LGHNA, CDR2 YNFKEQ. CDR3 coding DNA: TGTGCCAGCAGCCAATTGGACCATAGGGGGCCCGAGAGCTCTGGGGCCAACGTCCTGACTTTC. It encodes CASSQLDHRGPESSGANVLTF.

The chain employs TRBV3-1 (or the pseudogene TRBV3-2) and TRBJ2-7; 8 bases line up with TRBD2. V shed 0 bases, J shed 0 bases, and the junction held 13 bases outside the gene matches. Germline loops: CDR1 LGHDT, CDR2 YNNKEL (reference sequence). The CDR3 sequence is 19 residues long. Written as DNA, the CDR3 is TGTGCCAGCAGCCAAGATCTCGCGACTAGCGTGGCCTTCTCCTACGAGCAGTACTTC. Translation: CASSQDLATSVAFSYEQYF.

The V call is TRBV4-2, the J call TRBJ1-1, with 10 bases matching TRBD1. J gave up 0 bases and V 7 bases, and 17 bases lay outside the gene matches. Looked up from germline, CDR1 is LGHNA and CDR2 is YNFKEQ. The CDR3 length is 19 residues. This chain's CDR3 is CASKPARQGAIGMNTEAFF. For the CDR3, the DNA is TGTGCCAGCAAACCCGCTAGACAGGGGGCGATAGGGATGAACACTGAAGCTTTCTTT.

The chain uses TRBV6-5 and TRBJ1-1; TRBD1 matches at 10 bases. The germline gives CDR1 MNHEY, CDR2 SVGAGI. The CDR3 sequence is 16 residues long. With V trimmed by 2 bases and J by 7 bases, 10 bases remained unmatched. The CDR3 region is CASSYPPGQGRIEAFF. The CDR3 coding sequence is TGTGCCAGCAGTTACCCACCGGGACAGGGGCGAATTGAAGCTTTCTTT.

This clone was counted once. The V gene is TRBV19, the J gene TRBJ2-7; D is perhaps TRBD1 (5 bases). CDR3 length: 14 residues. With 6 bases removed from V and 2 bases from J, the gap between germline ends came to 14 bases. In germline, CDR1 is LNHDA, CDR2 SQIVND (reference sequence). This CDR3 is CASSSGFPPYEQYF. Written as DNA, the CDR3 is TGTGCCAGTAGCTCAGGGTTCCCTCCCTACGAGCAGTACTTC.

V gene TRBV7-2 combines with J gene TRBJ1-4, with D hard to call. The CDR3 sequence is 15 residues long. Looked up from germline, CDR1 is SGHTA and CDR2 is FQGNSA. Trimming removed 1 base at V and 7 bases at J, with 13 bases between. The CDR3 DNA reads as TGTGCCAGCAGCTTAGGGCCGCCCCTAGGTGAAAAACTGTTTTTT. This translates into CASSLGPPLGEKLFF.

CDR3 in amino acids: CASSSGTAPNSPLHF. The CDR3 nucleotides read TGTGCCAGCAGCTCCGGGACAGCCCCTAATTCACCCCTCCACTTT. The V call is TRBV11-3, the J call TRBJ1-6; 7 bases are shared with TRBD1. Trimming removed 4 bases from V and 6 bases from J; junction bases left unmatched: 6. There are 15 residues in the CDR3. Germline-derived CDR1 and CDR2 are SGHNT and YENEEA.

CDR3 residues: CASSRGRNNEKLFF. The CDR3 region has the DNA TGTGCCAGCAGCCGGGGTAGGAATAATGAAAAACTGTTTTTT. This chain connects TRBV5-6 to TRBJ1-4; unclear D gene. This CDR3 contains 14 residues. V was pared by 4 bases and J by 4 bases, with 11 bases between. The germline CDR1 and CDR2 sequences are SGHDT and YYEEEE.

This clone was observed a single time. The V and J genes are TRBV2 and TRBJ2-3, with TRBD2 matching 9 bases. The CDR3 is 14 amino acids. The V gene's germline CDR1 is SNHLY and CDR2 FYNNEI. V was pared by 5 bases and J by 4 bases, with 4 bases of the junction left unmatched. CDR3 sequence: CASSTSGYADTQYF. As DNA, the CDR3 is TGTGCCAGCAGTACTAGCGGGTACGCAGATACGCAGTATTTT.

This chain connects TRBV2 to TRBJ1-5; D not resolved. The CDR3 has 12 residues. V was trimmed by 4 bases and J by 7 bases, leaving 8 bases between them. In germline, CDR1 is SNHLY, CDR2 FYNNEI. CDR3 amino acids: CASSVSQQPQHF. The CDR3 DNA sequence: TGTGCCAGCAGTGTTTCACAACAGCCCCAGCATTTT.

The chain combines TRBV24-1 with TRBJ1-2, with 7 nucleotides matching TRBD1. Germline trimming cut 4 bases from V and 6 bases from J; bases unmatched to any gene: 13. The germline gives CDR1 KGHDR, CDR2 SFDVKD. This CDR3 is built from 16 residues. The CDR3 sequence: CATSDPSLTGADGYTF. The CDR3 DNA sequence: TGTGCCACCAGTGACCCCTCTCTAACAGGGGCCGATGGCTACACCTTC.

V gene TRBV7-8 combines with J gene TRBJ2-7, with a possible D match to TRBD1 (6 bases). CDR3 length: 15 residues. Per germline, CDR1 SGHVS and CDR2 FQNEAQ. V was clipped by 5 bases and J by 4 bases, with 18 bases between them. CDR3 amino acids: CASSRHRQEIYEQYF. CDR3 DNA: TGTGCCAGCAGCCGACACAGACAGGAAATATACGAGCAGTACTTC. Together with reference TRBV7-8 and TRBJ2-7, the CDR3 gives the full variable domain: GAGVSQSPRYKVAKRGQDVALRCDPISGHVSLFWYQQALGQGPEFLTYFQNEAQLDKSGLPSDRFFAERPEGSVSTLKIQRTQQEDSAVYLCASSRHRQEIYEQYFGPGTRLTVT.

The CDR3 here is CASRSQGWYTEAFF. The CDR3 nucleotides are TGTGCCAGCCGCAGCCAGGGGTGGTACACTGAAGCTTTCTTT. The chain carries TRBV11-1 and TRBJ1-1; weak D call: TRBD1 (6 bases). The V end was cut by 8 bases, the J end by 3 bases, with 16 bases between. CDR3 length: 14 amino acids. Per the germline V gene, CDR1 is SGHAT and CDR2 is FQDESV (reference sequence). The whole variable domain, filled in from reference TRBV11-1 and TRBJ1-1, reads EAEVAQSPRYKITEKSQAVAFWCDPISGHATLYWYRQILGQGPELLVQFQDESVVDDSQLPKDRFSAERLKGVDSTLKIQPAELGDSAMYLCASRSQGWYTEAFFGQGTRLTVV.

CDR3 bases: TGCGCCAGCAGCTTGGTTCAGGGGGCGATCTATGGCTACACCTTC. Encoded protein: CASSLVQGAIYGYTF. The chain links TRBV5-1 to TRBJ1-2, with 8 positions matching TRBD1. The germline V gene has CDR1 SGHRS and CDR2 YFSETQ. The length of the CDR3 is 15 residues. V was pared by 0 bases and J by 4 bases, with 5 bases of the junction left unmatched.

The chain combines TRBV11-2 with TRBJ1-2; 11 bases fit TRBD1. V gave up 5 bases and J gave up 6 bases; unmatched junction bases: 5. CDR3 length: 14 amino acids. The germline V gene encodes CDR1 SGHAT and CDR2 FQNNGV. CDR3 region: CASSGTGGVDGYTF. For the CDR3, the DNA is TGTGCCAGCAGCGGGACAGGGGGAGTGGATGGCTACACCTTC.

This sequence joins TRBV7-2 and TRBJ2-1; TRBD2 agrees at 10 bases. The trim removed 5 bases at V and 7 bases at J, leaving 14 bases unmatched. Per the germline V gene, CDR1 is SGHTA and CDR2 is FQGNSA. This CDR3 has 17 amino acids. CDR3 nucleotides: TGTGCCAGCAGCACAAGATCAGGACTAGCGGAAGGGAATGAGCAGTTCTTC. It is translated as CASSTRSGLAEGNEQFF.

The chain is built from TRBV5-1 and TRBJ1-2, with 7 bases identical to TRBD1. Germline V gives CDR1 SGHRS, CDR2 YFSETQ. The junction had 9 bases not matched to a gene; V was cut back by 4 bases and J by 6 bases. There are 14 residues in the CDR3. The CDR3 sequence is CASSRTTGDDGYTF. Here the CDR3 DNA reads TGCGCCAGCAGCCGGACAACAGGGGACGATGGCTACACCTTC.

CDR3 sequence: CATSIYRVSSNQPQHF. The CDR3 coding sequence is TGTGCCACCAGCATATACAGGGTCTCTAGCAATCAGCCCCAGCATTTT. V usage is TRBV15 and J usage is TRBJ1-5, with D possibly being TRBD1 (6 bases). V gave up 4 bases and J gave up 0 bases, with 13 bases separating them. The CDR3 is made up of 16 amino acids. Germline loops: CDR1 LNHNV, CDR2 YYDKDF (reference sequence).

J is TRBJ1-2 and V is TRBV28; TRBD1 might be the D (5 bases). With 4 bases removed from V and 4 bases from J, the gap between germline ends came to 13 bases. There are 14 residues in the CDR3. CDR1 is MDHEN, CDR2 SYDVKM, per germline. For the CDR3, the DNA is TGTGCCAGCAGTTATGGGGGGGAGATCTATGGCTACACCTTC. Encoded protein: CASSYGGEIYGYTF.

J is TRBJ2-1 and V is TRBV7-8, with D perhaps TRBD2 (6 bases). This CDR3 region has 15 residues. CDR1 is SGHVS, CDR2 FQNEAQ, per germline. V was pared by 1 base and J by 2 bases, with 9 bases between. CDR3 residues: CASSLDRGTYNEQFF. In DNA, the CDR3 is TGTGCCAGCAGCTTAGACCGCGGGACCTACAATGAGCAGTTCTTC.

This CDR3 reads CASSLRENEQFF. The CDR3 bases are TGTGCCAGCAGCTTGCGGGAGAATGAGCAGTTCTTC. The chain couples TRBV5-4 to TRBJ2-1; D perhaps matches TRBD2 (6 bases). V was pared by 1 base and J by 7 bases, with 6 bases between. The germline V gene encodes CDR1 SGHNT and CDR2 YYREEE (reference sequence). CDR3 size: 12 residues.

This chain joins TRBV14 and TRBJ2-7; 8 bases align to TRBD2. V lost 3 bases to trimming and J lost 3 bases; unmatched junction nucleotides: 4. Germline V lookup: CDR1 SGHDN, CDR2 FVKESK. This CDR3 is 14 amino acids long. The CDR3 sequence is CASSQGLVIYEQYV. CDR3 sequence (DNA): TGTGCCAGCAGCCAGGGACTAGTCATCTACGAGCAGTACGTC.

J is TRBJ1-2 and V is TRBV14; no definite D call. CDR1 and CDR2 (germline): SGHDN, FVKESK. This CDR3 contains 14 residues. V lost 1 base and J 1 base, leaving 7 bases between the germline ends. The CDR3 loop is CASSQGLYNYGYTF. The CDR3 DNA is TGTGCCAGCAGCCAAGGTCTATATAACTATGGCTACACCTTC.

The CDR3 loop reads CASSPLLYLSYGYTF. In DNA, the CDR3 is TGCGCCAGCAGCCCTCTTTTGTACCTATCCTATGGCTACACCTTC. The chain recombines TRBV4-1 with TRBJ1-2; no clear D gene. The CDR3 has 15 amino acids. The germline V gene encodes CDR1 MGHRA and CDR2 YSYEKL. V was pared by 4 bases and J by 4 bases, with 16 bases between.